Included here is one TCR beta chain sequence, with context. The antigen is undetermined. Looked up from germline, CDR1 is SQVTM and CDR2 is ANQGSEA. V gave up 0 bases and J gave up 7 bases; unmatched junction bases: 2. This CDR3 contains 13 residues. This sample stems from a study of T-cell reconstitution after alpha-beta-depleted transplantation in children. TCRbeta library preparation incorporated unique molecular identifiers. Each CDR3 protein gets one entry after TCRdb re-called the PCR reads with MiXCR. The sample has 750,000 to 950,000 distinct CDR3 sequences, roughly 15% seen once. Whole-study results and caveats: Several hundred graft clones that had expanded were reportedly the source of alpha-beta T cells about two months after transplant.

The rearrangement joins TRBV29-1 to TRBJ2-4; 8 bases are a match to TRBD2. This receptor was taken from a male patient under 18 who had a stem cell transplant for acute lymphoblastic leukemia, so the T cells may come from the graft donor. The sequences come from PBMCs, mostly from graft donor cells, collected 360 days after TCRalphabeta/CD19-depleted stem cell transplant. CDR3 loop: CSVEDGGGNIQYF. The CDR3 DNA reads TGCAGCGTTGAAGACGGGGGGGGGAACATTCAGTACTTC.